This entry lists 32 T cell receptor beta chains sequenced from one sample in a study of blood T cell repertoires in COVID-19. The protocol was immunoSEQ multiplex PCR, while the TCRdb copy is restricted to in-frame clones and leaves out a portion. Of approximately 76,000 clones listed, over 75% are singletons. Sequencing was done on a sample of peripheral blood. These receptors were obtained from a human donor in a cohort sampled during active COVID-19.

V and J are TRBV15 and TRBJ2-1; 11 bases align to TRBD1. This CDR3 has 19 amino acids. The junction had 12 bases not matched to a gene; V was cut back by 2 bases and J by 3 bases. Germline assignment: CDR1 LNHNV and CDR2 YYDKDF (reference sequence). The CDR3 here is CATSRSGQGGRTYYNEQFF. The CDR3 DNA reads TGTGCCACCAGCAGATCGGGACAGGGGGGTAGAACCTACTACAATGAGCAGTTCTTC.

This clone was counted a single time. This chain connects TRBV2 to TRBJ2-1, with TRBD2 matching 7 bases. This CDR3 has 14 amino acids. The J segment lost 6 bases and the V segment lost 8 bases, leaving 10 bases of the junction unmatched. CDR1 is SNHLY and CDR2 is FYNNEI in the germline V gene. The CDR3 loop is CASAGGLVANEQFF. CDR3 nucleotide sequence: TGTGCCAGCGCTGGCGGACTAGTTGCCAATGAGCAGTTCTTC.

V and J are TRBV21-1 and TRBJ1-5; the table's D call, TRBD1, has no DNA check behind it. TRBV21-1 is a listed pseudogene. The CDR3 is made up of 20 amino acids. CDR3 DNA sequence: TGTGCCAGCAGCAAGGGACAGTTGGTGGGTATGACAGATTACAATCAGCCCCAGCATTTT. Translated, it gives CASSKGQLVGMTDYNQPQHF.

The CDR3 coding sequence is TGTGCCAGCAGTACGACCCGAGACAGGGTTGGGACGCAGTATTTT. It is translated as CASSTTRDRVGTQYF. V is TRBV5-4 and J is TRBJ2-3, with 7 bases that match TRBD1. The CDR3 contains 15 residues. V lost 5 bases to trimming and J lost 9 bases; unmatched junction nucleotides: 15. Germline V gives CDR1 SGHNT, CDR2 YYREEE (reference sequence).

The CDR3 loop is CSTGDRRYKPQHF. CDR3 coding DNA: TGTAGCACTGGGGACAGGCGCTACAAGCCCCAGCATTTT. The V gene is TRBV6-5, the J gene TRBJ1-5, with 8 bases matching TRBD1. CDR1 MNHEY and CDR2 SVGAGI come from the germline V gene. The length of the CDR3 is 13 residues.

The chain links TRBV3-1 (or the pseudogene TRBV3-2) to TRBJ1-1; D not certain. The CDR3 totals 13 residues. The germline V gene encodes CDR1 LGHDT and CDR2 YNNKEL (reference sequence). The V end lost 2 bases, the J end lost 3 bases, and 7 bases lay between the germline ends. CDR3 region: CASSQRGDTEAFF. Here the CDR3 DNA reads TGTGCCAGCAGCCAACGAGGAGACACTGAAGCTTTCTTT.

This clone was picked up one time. The chain carries TRBV29-1 and TRBJ2-7; unclear D gene. The germline V gene has CDR1 SQVTM and CDR2 ANQGSEA. The CDR3 consists of 12 residues. V lost 7 bases and J 5 bases, leaving 15 bases between the germline ends. CDR3 region: CSAMESPDEQYF. CDR3 nucleotide sequence: TGCAGCGCAATGGAGTCTCCGGACGAGCAGTACTTC.

The chain couples TRBV2 to TRBJ2-1; TRBD1 agrees at 10 bases. The CDR3 is 15 amino acids. V trimming: 7 bases; J trimming: 6 bases; junction bases outside the gene matches: 9. The germline CDR1 and CDR2 sequences are SNHLY and FYNNEI. The CDR3 coding sequence is TGTGCCAGCAAGGTCGGGACAGGGGTGGGCAATGAGCAGTTCTTC. It codes for CASKVGTGVGNEQFF.

DNA for the CDR3: TGCGCCAGCAGCTTGAGGGGAGGTCCGGAGACCCAGTACTTC. Amino acids: CASSLRGGPETQYF. This chain joins TRBV5-1 and TRBJ2-5; weak D call: TRBD2 (6 bases). Germline V CDR1 and CDR2: SGHRS, YFSETQ. The CDR3 runs 14 residues. Deletions cut 1 base from V and 5 bases from J, with 12 bases between.

The CDR3 here is CSVGDPRGRGDGYTF. The CDR3 coding sequence is TGCAGCGTTGGGGACCCGAGGGGGCGCGGGGATGGCTACACCTTC. This chain joins TRBV29-1 and TRBJ1-2, with 7 nucleotides matching TRBD1. In germline, CDR1 is SQVTM, CDR2 ANQGSEA. The V segment lost 4 bases and the J segment 6 bases; nucleotides outside the gene matches: 14. The CDR3 is 15 amino acids. Combining the CDR3 with reference TRBV29-1 and TRBJ1-2 gives the whole variable domain SAVISQKPSRDICQRGTSLTIQCQVDSQVTMMFWYRQQPGQSLTLIATANQGSEATYESGFVIDKFPISRPNLTFSTLTVSNMSPEDSSIYLCSVGDPRGRGDGYTFGSGTRLTVV.

The V call is TRBV24-1, the J call TRBJ2-1, with D possibly being TRBD2 (5 bases). V was cut by 4 bases and J by 8 bases, with 17 bases left in between. This CDR3 contains 15 residues. CDR1 KGHDR and CDR2 SFDVKD come from the germline V gene. CDR3 DNA sequence: TGTGCCACCAGTGAGGGTCGGGGAGTTTACGATGAGCAGTTCTTC. Amino acid sequence: CATSEGRGVYDEQFF.

V usage is TRBV4-3 and J usage is TRBJ2-1; the D is unclear. This CDR3 spans 14 amino acids. V lost 4 bases to trimming and J lost 5 bases, with 12 bases between them. Germline V gene lookup returns CDR1 LGHNA and CDR2 YSLEER. The CDR3 nucleotides read TGCGCCAGCAGCCCTTCTTTGTCCGACAATGAGCAGTTCTTC. Its protein product is CASSPSLSDNEQFF.

The rearrangement links TRBV5-1 to TRBJ2-1; D unclear. Trimming left V 1 base short and J 7 bases short, with 12 bases between. Looked up from germline, CDR1 is SGHRS and CDR2 is YFSETQ. CDR3 length: 14 residues. The DNA of the CDR3 is TGCGCCAGCAGCTTGTTCCAGGCGAATAATGAGCAGTTCTTC. This translates into CASSLFQANNEQFF.

The gene calls are TRBV5-1 and TRBJ2-3; 9 bases line up with TRBD2. V shed 3 bases, J shed 4 bases, and the junction held 3 bases outside the gene matches. CDR3 length equals 14 residues. Germline V lookup: CDR1 SGHRS, CDR2 YFSETQ. DNA of the CDR3: TGCGCCAGCAGCTGGCGGGAGGGCGCAGATACGCAGTATTTT. It is translated as CASSWREGADTQYF.

The chain joins TRBV9 to TRBJ2-1; tentative D call: TRBD1 (6 bases). The CDR3 extends over 15 amino acids. Between the trimmed V and J ends, which lost 7 bases and 0 bases, there was a span of 14 bases. Germline CDR1 reads SGDLS; CDR2 reads YYNGEE. The CDR3 protein is CASRPTGDSYNEQFF. CDR3 in DNA: TGTGCCAGCCGTCCGACAGGCGACTCCTACAATGAGCAGTTCTTC.

This chain uses TRBV6-5 with TRBJ2-7; 7 bases are a match to TRBD1. Germline V gene data show CDR1 as MNHEY and CDR2 as SVGAGI. Trimming took 7 bases from V and 5 from J; bases not matched to a gene: 8. The CDR3 consists of 13 residues. The CDR3 nucleotides are TGTGCCAGCACCCGGAGAGGGGGCCACGAGCAGTACTTC. This sequence encodes CASTRRGGHEQYF.

V and J are TRBV18 and TRBJ2-3; D unresolved. The CDR3 has 13 residues. The germline V gene has CDR1 KGHSH and CDR2 LQKENI. Trimming took 2 bases from V and 10 from J, leaving 13 bases between them. The CDR3 bases are TGTGCCAGCTCACCATCCGGCGGCTTAGCGCAGTATTTT. It translates to CASSPSGGLAQYF.

The chain couples TRBV11-3 to TRBJ2-7; 10 positions match TRBD2. CDR3 length: 15 amino acids. Germline CDR1 and CDR2: SGHNT and YENEEA. V gave up 2 bases and J gave up 9 bases; unmatched junction bases: 10. DNA of the CDR3: TGTGCCAGCAGCTTAATAGGGACTAGCGACATGGTGCAGTACTTC. It is translated as CASSLIGTSDMVQYF.

This clone was detected a few times. The chain combines TRBV6-1 with TRBJ1-4; 9 bases are a match to TRBD1. CDR1 is MNHNS and CDR2 is SASEGT in the germline V gene. The CDR3 length is 15 residues. Trimming took 4 bases from V and 7 from J; bases not matched to a gene: 7. The CDR3 loop reads CASSGAGTGIEKLFF. The CDR3 DNA sequence: TGTGCCAGCAGTGGAGCCGGGACAGGGATTGAAAAACTGTTTTTT.

This clone was seen once. The V and J genes are TRBV7-2 and TRBJ2-1; TRBD2 matches 8 bases. The V gene end was trimmed by 3 bases and the J gene end by 8 bases; junction bases not matched to a gene: 15. Germline V gives CDR1 SGHTA, CDR2 FQGNSA. The CDR3 totals 17 residues. For the CDR3, the DNA is TGTGCCAGCAGCTTTGGGGCCCGGCGGGGGGCTAGGGATGAGCAGTTCTTC. Protein: CASSFGARRGARDEQFF.

This chain uses TRBV27 with TRBJ2-1, with D unresolved. The CDR3 is made up of 11 amino acids. CDR1 and CDR2 (germline): MNHEY, SMNVEV (reference sequence). Trimming took 3 bases from V and 6 from J, leaving 3 bases between them. The CDR3, as DNA: TGTGCCAGCAGTTTCTCCAATGAGCAGTTCTTC. Encoded protein: CASSFSNEQFF.

There are a few counts of this clone. The chain combines TRBV2 with TRBJ2-3, with TRBD1 matching 10 bases. Germline V lookup: CDR1 SNHLY, CDR2 FYNNEI. V lost 10 bases, J lost 0 bases, and 7 bases stayed unmatched. The CDR3 runs to 15 residues. For the CDR3, the DNA is TGTGCCATGGGCCGGACAGGGGGTAGCACAGATACGCAGTATTTT. It encodes CAMGRTGGSTDTQYF.

This clone is medium-sized (0.01 to 0.1%) within its sample. The rearrangement links TRBV7-8 to TRBJ2-7; maybe TRBD1 (6 bases). V shed 3 bases and J shed 5 bases, with 11 bases lying between them. This CDR3 region has 13 residues. From germline, CDR1 is SGHVS and CDR2 FQNEAQ. CDR3 loop: CASSFGQGNEQYF. In nucleotides, the CDR3 is TGTGCCAGCAGCTTCGGCCAGGGGAACGAGCAGTACTTC.

V and J are TRBV19 and TRBJ1-2; D may be TRBD1 (5 bases). The germline CDR1 and CDR2 sequences are LNHDA and SQIVND (reference sequence). CDR3 length: 15 residues. V lost 2 bases to trimming and J lost 6 bases, with 16 bases between them. The DNA for the CDR3 is TGTGCCAGTAGTATAATTTCCGGTACAGGCCATGGCTACACCTTC. Its protein is CASSIISGTGHGYTF.

This clone has just a few counts. The chain joins TRBV7-9 to TRBJ2-5, with TRBD2 matching over 13 bases. The CDR3 consists of 16 residues. Trimming at V came to 4 bases and at J to 5 bases, leaving 7 bases not matched to a gene. Germline CDR1 and CDR2: SEHNR and FQNEAQ (reference sequence). The CDR3 is CASSSILAGGRETQYF. CDR3 coding DNA: TGTGCCAGCAGCTCAATACTAGCGGGAGGGAGGGAGACCCAGTACTTC.

This chain connects TRBV28 to TRBJ1-1, with 9 bases matching TRBD1. The CDR3 is 14 amino acids. Per germline, CDR1 MDHEN and CDR2 SYDVKM. The V segment lost 8 bases and the J segment 5 bases; nucleotides outside the gene matches: 9. For the CDR3, the DNA is TGTGCCAGCGCAACAGGGGGCGCGGGAACTGAAGCTTTCTTT. This encodes CASATGGAGTEAFF.

The chain joins TRBV19 to TRBJ2-2, with 8 bases matching TRBD1. Germline trimming cut 4 bases from V and 4 bases from J; bases unmatched to any gene: 5. Germline CDR1 is LNHDA and CDR2 is SQIVND (reference sequence). The CDR3 length is 15 residues. CDR3 residues: CASSTGQGVTGELFF. Here the CDR3 DNA reads TGTGCCAGTAGTACCGGACAGGGCGTCACCGGGGAGCTGTTTTTT.

The V and J genes are TRBV27 and TRBJ2-1, with D possibly TRBD2 on 6 matching bases. This CDR3 has 14 amino acids. Germline CDR1 and CDR2: MNHEY and SMNVEV (reference sequence). V was pared by 7 bases and J by 9 bases, with 19 bases between. The DNA for the CDR3 is TGTGCCAGCACATCCCGGGAGCGGTCGGGTGAGCAGTTCTTC. This gives the protein CASTSRERSGEQFF.

The chain links TRBV4-1 to TRBJ2-3; D is ambiguous. Between the trimmed V and J ends, which lost 0 bases and 0 bases, there was a span of 13 bases. The CDR3 is made up of 17 amino acids. Germline lookup yields CDR1 MGHRA and CDR2 YSYEKL. The CDR3 bases are TGCGCCAGCAGCCAAGATAAAACATTTTCTAGCACAGATACGCAGTATTTT. Translation gives CASSQDKTFSSTDTQYF.

The chain is built from TRBV11-2 and TRBJ2-1; 9 positions match TRBD2. CDR3 size: 15 residues. CDR1 is SGHAT, CDR2 FQNNGV, per germline. The ends lost 0 bases at V and 7 bases at J; junction bases unmatched: 4. The CDR3 DNA reads TGTGCCAGCAGCTTAGAGCGGGGGGGATTTAATGAGCAGTTCTTC. Its translation is CASSLERGGFNEQFF.

The chain is built from TRBV7-9 and TRBJ1-1; 9 bases agree with TRBD1. Germline assignment: CDR1 SEHNR and CDR2 FQNEAQ (reference sequence). There are 15 residues in the CDR3. Unmatched junction bases numbered 4, after V lost 1 base and J lost 4 bases. DNA of the CDR3: TGTGCCAGCAGCTTAGGGACAGGGGTAGGCACTGAAGCTTTCTTT. This sequence encodes CASSLGTGVGTEAFF.

V gene TRBV19 combines with J gene TRBJ1-1, with D perhaps matching TRBD1 (5 bases). This CDR3 comprises 14 residues. The V and J ends lost 3 bases and 4 bases respectively, with 12 bases between them. In germline, CDR1 is LNHDA, CDR2 SQIVND (reference sequence). The CDR3 region is CASSIGGRGTEAFF. The CDR3 DNA reads as TGTGCCAGTAGTATCGGGGGACGGGGCACTGAAGCTTTCTTT.